Presented here are 21 T cell receptor beta chains from one specimen sequenced in a study of cytomegalovirus exposure and HLA in healthy donors. 60 Vbeta and 13 Jbeta primers were used in PCR. Libraries were prepared by immunoSEQ multiplex PCR; TCRdb keeps only in-frame clonotypes and omits some of them. The table shows about 140,000 clones, with roughly 79% occurring only once. Input material: PBMCs. The receptors were gathered from a man aged 18-30 years in good health and CMV-seronegative.

This clone was seen a handful of times. The chain recombines TRBV25-1 with TRBJ2-5; perhaps TRBD1 as D (6 bases). The V and J ends lost 4 bases and 2 bases respectively, with 17 bases between them. CDR3 length: 16 residues. Germline V gives CDR1 MGHDK, CDR2 SYGVNS. The CDR3 sequence is CASSVSSRGGQETQYF. As DNA, the CDR3 is TGTGCCAGCAGTGTTAGTAGCAGGGGCGGGCAAGAGACCCAGTACTTC.

The rearrangement links TRBV5-4 to TRBJ1-2; TRBD1 matches at 8 bases. Germline V CDR1 and CDR2: SGHNT, YYREEE (reference sequence). With 0 bases clipped from V and 6 bases from J, the junction kept 7 bases outside the gene matches. The CDR3 spans 15 residues. The CDR3 DNA reads TGTGCCAGCAGCTTGGCCGGCAGGACAGGGAATGGCTACACCTTC. It specifies CASSLAGRTGNGYTF.

The CDR3 spells CASSLPLTGDYGYTF. The CDR3 nucleotides are TGTGCCAGCAGCTTGCCCCTAACAGGGGACTATGGCTACACCTTC. This chain connects TRBV5-6 to TRBJ1-2; 7 bases are a match to TRBD1. Germline trimming cut 1 base from V and 3 bases from J; bases unmatched to any gene: 6. The CDR3 runs 15 residues. Germline V lookup: CDR1 SGHDT, CDR2 YYEEEE.

The chain is built from TRBV6-6 and TRBJ2-7; no definite D call. Germline assignment: CDR1 MNHNY and CDR2 SVGAGI (reference sequence). This CDR3 region has 11 residues. V lost 6 bases, J lost 3 bases, and 6 bases lay in between. CDR3 sequence reads: CASRVHYEQYF. The CDR3 region has the DNA TGTGCCAGCAGAGTACACTACGAGCAGTACTTC.

The chain recombines TRBV6-6 with TRBJ1-1, with D possibly TRBD1 on 6 matching bases. V was shortened by 9 bases and J by 2 bases, with 10 bases between the two germline ends. Germline V gene lookup returns CDR1 MNHNY and CDR2 SVGAGI (reference sequence). This CDR3 region has 12 residues. CDR3 sequence reads: CASYRDNTEAFF. Here the CDR3 DNA reads TGTGCCAGTTACAGGGACAACACTGAAGCTTTCTTT.

V is TRBV7-3 and J is TRBJ2-1; no clear D gene. The CDR3 sequence is 13 residues long. The V and J ends lost 0 bases and 6 bases respectively, with 6 bases between them. Germline loops: CDR1 SGHTA, CDR2 FQGTGA. The CDR3 loop is CASSLTPFNEQFF. The DNA for the CDR3 is TGTGCCAGCAGCTTAACCCCTTTCAATGAGCAGTTCTTC.

This clone turned up a few times. V and J are TRBV23-1 and TRBJ2-7; tentatively, D is TRBD1 (6 bases). TRBV23-1 is treated as an ORF (open reading frame) with a function not yet certain. The V end lost 6 bases, the J end lost 3 bases, and 21 bases lay between the germline ends. This CDR3 region has 16 residues. This CDR3 reads CASSGDRRHAYYEQYF. CDR3 in DNA: TGCGCCAGCAGCGGAGACAGGCGTCATGCTTACTACGAGCAGTACTTC.

This clone was recorded only once. This chain joins TRBV27 and TRBJ1-6; 8 bases fit TRBD1. V lost 3 bases to trimming and J lost 2 bases; unmatched junction nucleotides: 6. Germline values: CDR1 MNHEY, CDR2 SMNVEV (reference sequence). The CDR3 covers 17 residues. The CDR3 DNA is TGTGCCAGCAGTTTTAAGCAGGGGGCCGCCTATAATTCACCCCTCCACTTT. This encodes CASSFKQGAAYNSPLHF.

The chain uses TRBV7-8 and TRBJ1-2; 7 bases fit TRBD1. This CDR3 is 14 amino acids long. The junction had 6 bases not matched to a gene; V was cut back by 5 bases and J by 3 bases. Germline assignment: CDR1 SGHVS and CDR2 FQNEAQ. The DNA for the CDR3 is TGTGCCAGCAGCCAGGACAGGCGCGACTATGGCTACACCTTC. Protein: CASSQDRRDYGYTF.

The chain links TRBV29-1 to TRBJ1-2; D gene unclear. CDR1 and CDR2 from the germline V gene are SQVTM and ANQGSEA. This CDR3 has 13 residues. Trimming took 6 bases from V and 5 from J, leaving 16 bases between them. Here the CDR3 reads CSVGRVDEYGYTF. The CDR3 DNA reads as TGCAGCGTGGGGAGGGTCGATGAGTATGGCTACACCTTC.

J is TRBJ1-2 and V is TRBV5-4; 7 bases are shared with TRBD1. Germline assignment: CDR1 SGHNT and CDR2 YYREEE (reference sequence). The V gene end was trimmed by 0 bases and the J gene end by 8 bases; junction bases not matched to a gene: 7. The CDR3 consists of 14 residues. CDR3 coding DNA: TGTGCCAGCAGCTTGGGAGGACAGGTAGACGGCTACACCTTC. Protein sequence: CASSLGGQVDGYTF.

This chain links TRBV7-8 with TRBJ2-6; a possible D gene is TRBD1 (5 bases). Per germline, CDR1 SGHVS and CDR2 FQNEAQ. V was clipped by 1 base and J by 2 bases, with 18 bases between them. CDR3 length: 19 amino acids. The CDR3 sequence is CASSLDRAGYRPGANVLTF. CDR3 DNA: TGTGCCAGCAGCTTAGATAGGGCAGGGTATCGGCCTGGGGCCAACGTCCTGACTTTC.

The gene calls are TRBV6-1 and TRBJ1-4; D might be TRBD1 (6 bases). Germline-derived CDR1 and CDR2 are MNHNS and SASEGT. This CDR3 region has 13 residues. V was trimmed by 5 bases and J by 4 bases, leaving 8 bases between them. The CDR3: CASSWGHNEKLFF. The CDR3 region has the DNA TGTGCCAGCAGTTGGGGGCATAATGAAAAACTGTTTTTT.

The chain joins TRBV13 to TRBJ2-7; 11 positions agree with TRBD1. Losses at the gene ends were 2 bases for V and 6 bases for J; bases not matched to a gene: 6. The CDR3 spans 15 residues. Germline CDR1 PRHDT, CDR2 FYEKMQ (reference sequence). Written as DNA, the CDR3 is TGTGCCAGCAGCTTACTTCGGACAGGGGGCACCGAGCAGTACTTC. Translation gives CASSLLRTGGTEQYF.

The genes are TRBV19 and TRBJ2-7; D unclear. Germline values: CDR1 LNHDA, CDR2 SQIVND (reference sequence). The CDR3 consists of 15 residues. Trimming shortened V by 5 bases and J by 0 bases, and 14 bases separated the two germline ends. CDR3 sequence: CASSPRGVISYEQYF. The DNA of the CDR3 is TGTGCCAGTAGTCCCCGAGGAGTTATCTCCTACGAGCAGTACTTC.

The V gene is TRBV11-2, the J gene TRBJ2-5; D is unresolved. The CDR3 runs 14 residues. Deletions cut 0 bases from V and 2 bases from J, with 7 bases between. CDR1 SGHAT and CDR2 FQNNGV come from the germline V gene. CDR3 region: CASSLEGGQETQYF. CDR3 nucleotide sequence: TGTGCCAGCAGCTTAGAAGGCGGACAAGAGACCCAGTACTTC. The whole variable domain, filled in from reference TRBV11-2 and TRBJ2-5, reads EAGVAQSPRYKIIEKRQSVAFWCNPISGHATLYWYQQILGQGPKLLIQFQNNGVVDDSQLPKDRFSAERLKGVDSTLKIQPAKLEDSAVYLCASSLEGGQETQYFGPGTRLLVL.

V is TRBV28 and J is TRBJ1-2, with D possibly being TRBD1 (5 bases). This CDR3 contains 11 residues. Trimming left V 3 bases short and J 12 bases short, with 11 bases between. Germline assignment: CDR1 MDHEN and CDR2 SYDVKM. The CDR3 bases are TGTGCCAGCAGTTTGCGGGGGTCAAACACCTTC. It translates to CASSLRGSNTF.

V is TRBV30 and J is TRBJ1-5; D not resolved. The length of the CDR3 is 14 residues. The V gene lost 0 bases and the J gene lost 1 base, with 7 bases spanning the gap. Looked up from germline, CDR1 is GTSNPN and CDR2 is SVGIG (reference sequence). The CDR3 spells CAWSVWQSNQPQHF. The CDR3 DNA reads as TGTGCCTGGAGTGTTTGGCAGAGCAATCAGCCCCAGCATTTT.

This clone was seen only once. J is TRBJ2-2 and V is TRBV7-3; D gene uncertain. Germline V gene sequence: CDR1 SGHTA, CDR2 FQGTGA. The CDR3 has 14 amino acids. V was pared by 7 bases and J by 4 bases, with 13 bases between. CDR3 amino acids: CASTSRVTTGELFF. In DNA, the CDR3 is TGTGCCAGCACCTCCCGGGTGACCACCGGGGAGCTGTTTTTT.

The chain is built from TRBV6-5 and TRBJ1-1; a weak D match, TRBD1 (6 bases). V lost 7 bases to trimming and J lost 1 base, with 13 bases between them. The germline gives CDR1 MNHEY, CDR2 SVGAGI. This CDR3 comprises 14 residues. CDR3 bases: TGTGCCAGCACTAAGGGGGTCGGGAACACTGAAGCTTTCTTT. It encodes CASTKGVGNTEAFF.

In its sample, this clone was seen once. The chain employs TRBV7-9 and TRBJ2-1; a weak D match, TRBD2 (5 bases). V lost 7 bases to trimming and J lost 2 bases, with 9 bases between them. The CDR3 has 13 amino acids. Germline V CDR1 and CDR2: SEHNR, FQNEAQ (reference sequence). The chain's CDR3 is CASTDYAYNEQFF. CDR3 in DNA: TGTGCCAGCACCGACTATGCCTACAATGAGCAGTTCTTC.